These 19 T cell receptor beta chains share one sample of origin, sequenced in a study of cytomegalovirus exposure and HLA in healthy donors (dated by TCRdb to the late 2010s). The library was built by means of the immunoSEQ multiplex PCR assay. A mixture of 60 forward primers for TCR Vbeta segments and 13 reverse primers for TCR Jbeta segments was used in the multiplex PCR. This immuneACCESS table, as held by TCRdb, lists in-frame sequences with V and J called but not all clones. Of the missing ones, under half trace to an unresolved V gene in checked studies; the others have no known cause. This sample holds some 77,000 clones; around 80% were observed only once. About 30% of the sample belongs to the ten largest clones. The sequencing sample was made of PBMCs. All receptors come from a man aged 50 to 60 in good health and CMV-seropositive.

The chain is built from TRBV6-5 and TRBJ2-4, with 10 bases aligning to TRBD1. Trimming removed 7 bases from V and 10 bases from J; junction bases left unmatched: 4. This CDR3 is built from 12 residues. Germline V CDR1 and CDR2: MNHEY, SVGAGI. The CDR3 DNA reads TGTGCCAGCATGGGACAGGGGAGGATTCAGTACTTC. This encodes CASMGQGRIQYF.

J is TRBJ2-7 and V is TRBV10-2; 10 positions match TRBD2. Per germline, CDR1 WSHSY and CDR2 SAAADI. The CDR3 has 13 residues. V dropped 7 bases and J dropped 8; count of bases not matched to a gene: 8. CDR3 residues: CASNQAGGPQQYF. CDR3 DNA sequence: TGCGCCAGCAATCAAGCGGGAGGGCCGCAGCAGTACTTC.

CDR3 sequence: CSAGGQPPINNEQFF. The CDR3 DNA reads as TGCAGCGCCGGGGGACAGCCCCCAATAAACAATGAGCAGTTCTTC. This sequence joins TRBV29-1 and TRBJ2-1, with D perhaps TRBD1 (7 bases). CDR3 length equals 15 residues. The V end was cut by 7 bases, the J end by 5 bases, with 21 bases between. CDR1 and CDR2 from the germline V gene are SQVTM and ANQGSEA.

In this sample, this clone turned up once. The chain is built from TRBV5-6 and TRBJ1-3, with 8 bases aligning to TRBD1. V lost 4 bases, J lost 0 bases, and 6 bases stayed unmatched. Germline V gives CDR1 SGHDT, CDR2 YYEEEE. The CDR3 has 16 amino acids. CDR3 sequence: CASSRGTGGSGNTIYF. The CDR3 coding sequence is TGTGCCAGCAGCAGGGGGACAGGAGGCTCTGGAAACACCATATATTTT.

This clone was detected only a few times. The chain is built from TRBV6-4 and TRBJ1-1; 8 nucleotides line up with TRBD1. Germline V CDR1 and CDR2: MRHNA, SNTAGT. The CDR3 is 14 residues long. V lost 6 bases and J lost 0; bases outside the gene matches: 3. The CDR3 DNA sequence: TGTGCCAGCAGGCCGGACAGGGTGAACACTGAAGCTTTCTTT. This sequence encodes CASRPDRVNTEAFF.

Only one count was recorded for this clone. The V gene is TRBV5-8, the J gene TRBJ2-7, with TRBD1 matching over 7 bases. The CDR3 consists of 17 residues. V gave up 5 bases and J gave up 7 bases; unmatched junction bases: 21. Germline V lookup: CDR1 SGHTS, CDR2 YDEGEE. Written as DNA, the CDR3 is TGTGCCAGCAGAGGGGTTGCCCAGGGGGTAGCCTATCGGGAGCAGTACTTC. As protein: CASRGVAQGVAYREQYF.

V gene TRBV2 combines with J gene TRBJ2-5, with D unclear. The germline CDR1 and CDR2 sequences are SNHLY and FYNNEI. V dropped 2 bases and J dropped 3 bases, with 10 bases sitting between them. This CDR3 is built from 14 residues. This CDR3 is CASSETLVKETQYF. The DNA of the CDR3 is TGTGCCAGCAGTGAAACGCTAGTCAAAGAGACCCAGTACTTC. Supplemented by reference TRBV2 and TRBJ2-5, the full variable domain reads EPEVTQTPSHQVTQMGQEVILRCVPISNHLYFYWYRQILGQKVEFLVSFYNNEISEKSEIFDDQFSVERPDGSNFTLKIRSTKLEDSAMYFCASSETLVKETQYFGPGTRLLVL.

The chain joins TRBV4-2 to TRBJ1-4, with D possibly being TRBD1 (5 bases). The germline gives CDR1 LGHNA, CDR2 YNFKEQ. Between the trimmed V and J ends, which lost 2 bases and 6 bases, there was a span of 16 bases. CDR3 size: 16 residues. The DNA of the CDR3 is TGTGCCAGCAGCCAACGGCCTGGGGGGAGAGATGAAAAACTGTTTTTT. It yields the protein CASSQRPGGRDEKLFF.

The chain is built from TRBV5-4 and TRBJ2-3; 9 nucleotides agree with TRBD1. V lost 4 bases to trimming and J lost 3 bases; unmatched junction nucleotides: 3. The CDR3 loop spans 14 amino acids. Germline V gene sequence: CDR1 SGHNT, CDR2 YYREEE (reference sequence). In nucleotides, the CDR3 is TGTGCCAGCAGCGGCGGACAGGGGACAGATACGCAGTATTTT. This encodes CASSGGQGTDTQYF.

In DNA form, the CDR3 reads TGTGCCAGCAGCTTAGCGGCGGGAGGGTCGATAGAGACCCAGTACTTC. It specifies CASSLAAGGSIETQYF. This chain connects TRBV7-6 to TRBJ2-5; 9 bases map to TRBD2. Germline loops: CDR1 SGHVS, CDR2 FNYEAQ. V dropped 0 bases and J dropped 4; count of bases not matched to a gene: 6. The CDR3 has 16 residues.

The CDR3 protein is CASSFSRRAFF. CDR3 DNA: TGTGCCAGCAGCTTTAGTCGGCGGGCTTTCTTT. This chain uses TRBV7-2 with TRBJ1-1, with unresolved D. The V gene lost 3 bases and the J gene lost 11 bases, with 10 bases spanning the gap. The CDR3 covers 11 residues. CDR1 is SGHTA, CDR2 FQGNSA, per germline. The entire variable domain, with the rest obtained from reference TRBV7-2 and TRBJ1-1, is as follows: GAGVSQSPSNKVTEKGKDVELRCDPISGHTALYWYRQSLGQGLEFLIYFQGNSAPDKSGLPSDRFSAERTGGSVSTLTIQRTQQEDSAVYLCASSFSRRAFFGQGTRLTVV.

This rearrangement joins TRBV19 to TRBJ2-1, with 7 bases identical to TRBD2. V lost 5 bases to trimming and J lost 7 bases; unmatched junction nucleotides: 8. CDR3 length: 14 amino acids. In germline, CDR1 is LNHDA, CDR2 SQIVND (reference sequence). The CDR3 loop reads CASSRGRDVNEQFF. The CDR3 region has the DNA TGTGCCAGTAGTCGGGGGAGGGATGTTAATGAGCAGTTCTTC. The complete variable domain, with remaining parts taken from reference TRBV19 and TRBJ2-1, reads DGGITQSPKYLFRKEGQNVTLSCEQNLNHDAMYWYRQDPGQGLRLIYYSQIVNDFQKGDIAEGYSVSREKKESFPLTVTSAQKNPTAFYLCASSRGRDVNEQFFGPGTRLTVL.

V usage is TRBV18 and J usage is TRBJ2-1; D perhaps matches TRBD1 (6 bases). Trimming removed 0 bases from V and 4 bases from J, with 13 bases in between. Germline V gene data show CDR1 as KGHSH and CDR2 as LQKENI. There are 16 residues in the CDR3. The DNA for the CDR3 is TGTGCCAGCTCACCACCGAAGGGGGTAGTGTACAATGAGCAGTTCTTC. Its protein product is CASSPPKGVVYNEQFF.

This sequence joins TRBV7-2 and TRBJ2-7; 14 bases line up with TRBD2. The germline V gene has CDR1 SGHTA and CDR2 FQGNSA. The CDR3 runs 15 residues. Trimming removed 4 bases from V and 2 bases from J; junction bases left unmatched: 1. This chain's CDR3 is CASSSGLAGAYEQYF. CDR3 nucleotide sequence: TGTGCCAGCAGCTCGGGACTAGCGGGGGCCTACGAGCAGTACTTC.

V and J are TRBV2 and TRBJ1-6; no definite D call. V lost 1 base, J lost 9 bases, and 10 bases lay in between. Looked up from germline, CDR1 is SNHLY and CDR2 is FYNNEI. The CDR3 is 14 amino acids. The DNA for the CDR3 is TGTGCCAGCAGTGAAGGACTAATCAGTTCACCCCTCCACTTT. Protein product: CASSEGLISSPLHF. Full variable domain (remainder filled in from reference TRBV2 and TRBJ1-6): EPEVTQTPSHQVTQMGQEVILRCVPISNHLYFYWYRQILGQKVEFLVSFYNNEISEKSEIFDDQFSVERPDGSNFTLKIRSTKLEDSAMYFCASSEGLISSPLHFGNGTRLTVT.

The rearrangement uses TRBV28 and TRBJ1-1; no clear D gene. The V end lost 7 bases, the J end lost 0 bases, and 9 bases lay between the germline ends. This CDR3 has 13 residues. From germline, CDR1 is MDHEN and CDR2 SYDVKM. The CDR3 sequence is CASKPGLNTEAFF. DNA of the CDR3: TGTGCCAGCAAGCCAGGTTTGAACACTGAAGCTTTCTTT. Variable domain in full (rest from reference TRBV28 and TRBJ1-1): DVKVTQSSRYLVKRTGEKVFLECVQDMDHENMFWYRQDPGLGLRLIYFSYDVKMKEKGDIPEGYSVSREKKERFSLILESASTNQTSMYLCASKPGLNTEAFFGQGTRLTVV.

This chain connects TRBV5-8 to TRBJ1-1; D possibly corresponds to TRBD1 (5 bases). Between the trimmed V and J ends, which lost 4 bases and 4 bases, there was a span of 14 bases. CDR1 and CDR2 (germline): SGHTS, YDEGEE. The length of the CDR3 is 14 residues. This CDR3 is CASSQDGGPTEAFF. The CDR3 DNA reads as TGTGCCAGCAGCCAAGACGGGGGACCCACTGAAGCTTTCTTT.

V is TRBV29-1 and J is TRBJ1-4; TRBD1 might be the D (6 bases). The CDR3 runs to 14 residues. The germline V gene has CDR1 SQVTM and CDR2 ANQGSEA. The V and J ends lost 4 bases and 8 bases respectively, with 17 bases between them. CDR3 in DNA: TGCAGCGTTGGGGCCCGGGGGGCTGAAGAAAAACTGTTTTTT. Residues: CSVGARGAEEKLFF.

The J gene is TRBJ1-2, the V gene TRBV11-2; 7 positions agree with TRBD1. Germline values: CDR1 SGHAT, CDR2 FQNNGV. V shed 0 bases, J shed 7 bases, and the junction held 2 bases outside the gene matches. The length of the CDR3 is 13 residues. CDR3 nucleotide sequence: TGTGCCAGCAGCTTAGAGGGACAGCCTGGCTACACCTTC. Translation gives CASSLEGQPGYTF.